Listed below are T cell receptor beta chains from one sample, sequenced in a study of CD8+ T cells in alopecia areata. Clones were read by immunoSEQ multiplex PCR, and TCRdb kept only the in-frame ones, dropping some. The sample shows approximately 150,000 clones, roughly nine tenths of them seen only once. Sequencing was performed on CD8+ T cells sorted from blood, taken at week 4, from a patient treated with tofacitinib. The receptors were gathered from a human donor with alopecia areata. The CDR3 runs from the conserved cysteine through the conserved F or W. A D gene is named only where the DNA matches it firmly. Clone size is shown for a subset of rows, as once, few, many or a class of expanded clone.

CDR3aa,CDR3nt,v_gene,abundance,d_gene,j_gene
CASSSYRAPAVDEQFF,TGTGCCAGCAGCTCTTACCGGGCCCCGGCGGTGGATGAGCAGTTCTTC,TRBV7-9,-,-,TRBJ2-1
CSVLLPATNEKLFF,TGCAGCGTCTTGCTTCCTGCAACTAATGAAAAACTGTTTTTT,TRBV29-1,-,-,TRBJ1-4
CASSLGLGRDSYEQYF,TGTGCCAGCAGCTTAGGCCTCGGACGGGACTCCTACGAGCAGTACTTC,TRBV7-6,once,-,TRBJ2-7
CSVTNRANPYEQYF,TGCAGCGTTACCAATAGGGCAAACCCCTACGAGCAGTACTTC,TRBV29-1,-,-,TRBJ2-7
CASGNRAYEQYF,TGTGCCAGTGGAAACAGGGCCTACGAGCAGTACTTC,TRBV19,-,-,TRBJ2-7
CASSFDTGGYEQYF,TGTGCCAGCAGCTTTGACACCGGGGGGTACGAGCAGTACTTC,TRBV11-2,-,TRBD2,TRBJ2-7
CASSIRGADYNEQFF,TGTGCCAGTAGTATACGTGGAGCTGACTACAATGAGCAGTTCTTC,TRBV19,few,-,TRBJ2-1
CASSPVFSGANVLTF,TGCGCCAGCAGCCCCGTTTTCTCTGGGGCCAACGTCCTGACTTTC,TRBV4-1,-,-,TRBJ2-6
CASSLGDNQPQHF,TGTGCCAGCAGCTTGGGGGACAATCAGCCCCAGCATTTT,TRBV7-9,-,-,TRBJ1-5
CSVDSQANYGYTF,TGCAGCGTTGACTCCCAGGCCAACTATGGCTACACCTTC,TRBV29-1,-,-,TRBJ1-2
CASSGTGTYLTYEQYF,TGTGCCAGCAGCGGGACAGGAACTTACCTGACCTACGAGCAGTACTTC,TRBV25-1,few,TRBD1,TRBJ2-7
CASSQAPYSNQPQHF,TGCGCCAGCAGCCAAGCCCCATATAGCAATCAGCCCCAGCATTTT,TRBV4-1,-,-,TRBJ1-5
CASSGGFVSYEQYF,TGTGCCAGTAGTGGGGGTTTTGTCTCCTACGAGCAGTACTTC,TRBV19,-,-,TRBJ2-7
CASTTTPGGSYEQYF,TGTGCCAGCACTACTACCCCAGGGGGCTCCTACGAGCAGTACTTC,TRBV27,once,TRBD1,TRBJ2-7
CASSQDLVGGSYNEQFF,TGCGCCAGCAGCCAAGATCTTGTGGGAGGCTCCTACAATGAGCAGTTCTTC,TRBV4-1,-,-,TRBJ2-1
CASSPGTGSEQYF,TGTGCCAGCAGCCCAGGGACAGGGAGCGAGCAGTACTTC,TRBV7-7,once,TRBD1,TRBJ2-7
CAYEGDRYNEQFF,TGTGCCTACGAGGGGGACCGGTACAATGAGCAGTTCTTC,TRBV30,-,-,TRBJ2-1
CSVVLAGGIYTDTQYF,TGCAGCGTGGTACTAGCGGGAGGGATTTACACAGATACGCAGTATTTT,TRBV29-1,few,TRBD2,TRBJ2-3
CASMDSSNYGYTF,TGTGCCAGCATGGACAGCTCTAACTATGGCTACACCTTC,TRBV27,-,-,TRBJ1-2
CSVDGGGPPEAFF,TGCAGCGTTGACGGCGGGGGCCCTCCTGAAGCTTTCTTT,TRBV29-1,once,-,TRBJ1-1
CASSVAKTSYTGELFF,TGTGCCAGCAGCGTAGCCAAGACTAGTTACACCGGGGAGCTGTTTTTT,TRBV9,-,-,TRBJ2-2
CASSSQPGEFGQPQHF,TGTGCCAGTAGTAGCCAACCCGGGGAGTTCGGGCAGCCCCAGCATTTT,TRBV19,once,-,TRBJ1-5